The clone carrying this T cell receptor (beta chain) was detected many times. These data come from a study of T-cell reconstitution after alpha-beta-depleted transplantation in children. The library targeted TCRbeta and was prepared with unique molecular identifiers. Using its own MiXCR run on the PCR reads, TCRdb lists one record per CDR3 protein. The top ten clones hold under 20% of a sample with tens of thousands of distinct CDR3 sequences, roughly 4.4% of them seen once. CDR1 and CDR2 from the germline V gene are DFQATT and SNEGSKA (reference sequence). The CDR3 spans 12 residues. This rearrangement joins TRBV20-1 to TRBJ2-7; D assignment may be TRBD1 or TRBD2 (5 bases each). Sequencing used PBMCs, mostly from graft donor cells, obtained 180 days after TCRalphabeta/CD19-depleted stem cell transplant. The clonotype comes from a boy less than two years old who had a stem cell transplant for acute myeloid leukemia, so the T cells may come from the graft donor. The CDR3 bases are TGCAGTGCTAGAAGGGCAGGGACCGAGCGGTACGTC. It translates to CSARRAGTERYV.